These 27 T cell receptor beta chains were sequenced from one sample in a study of cytomegalovirus exposure and HLA in healthy donors. Primers for the PCR totalled 60 Vbeta and 13 Jbeta. Method: immunoSEQ multiplex PCR; TCRdb's copy keeps in-frame clones and lacks some. The sample holds over 40,000 clones. Input material: PBMCs. These receptors came from a woman between 40 and 50 years old in good health and CMV-seronegative.

The CDR3 reads CASSLAVGQGAEAFF. The CDR3 DNA follows: TGTGCCAGCAGCTTAGCGGTTGGGCAGGGTGCTGAAGCTTTCTTT. J is TRBJ1-1 and V is TRBV7-2; a weak D match, TRBD1 (5 bases). The germline CDR1 and CDR2 sequences are SGHTA and FQGNSA. With 0 bases removed from V and 6 bases from J, the gap between germline ends came to 14 bases. The CDR3 is 15 amino acids. Drawing the rest from reference TRBV7-2 and TRBJ1-1, the complete variable domain is GAGVSQSPSNKVTEKGKDVELRCDPISGHTALYWYRQSLGQGLEFLIYFQGNSAPDKSGLPSDRFSAERTGGSVSTLTIQRTQQEDSAVYLCASSLAVGQGAEAFFGQGTRLTVV.

The chain recombines TRBV10-1 with TRBJ2-7; a possible D gene is TRBD2 (6 bases). Looked up from germline, CDR1 is WNHNN and CDR2 is SYGVQD (reference sequence). The germline V and J ends were trimmed by 9 bases and 0 bases, with 18 bases remaining between them. The CDR3 covers 15 residues. CDR3: CARAGGAPSSYEQYF. The CDR3 nucleotides read TGCGCCAGGGCCGGGGGAGCCCCTAGCTCCTACGAGCAGTACTTC.

The chain uses TRBV6-6 and TRBJ2-7; no clear D gene. Trimming took off 5 bases at V and 3 bases at J, with 14 bases between the two ends. Germline assignment: CDR1 MNHNY and CDR2 SVGAGI (reference sequence). CDR3 length: 14 residues. CDR3 protein: CASSQPTEVYEQYF. The CDR3 DNA reads TGTGCCAGCAGTCAACCCACAGAAGTCTACGAGCAGTACTTC.

The chain joins TRBV5-1 to TRBJ2-7; TRBD1 matches at 10 bases. Germline loops: CDR1 SGHRS, CDR2 YFSETQ. V trimming: 1 base; J trimming: 6 bases; junction bases outside the gene matches: 4. The CDR3 spans 14 residues. The CDR3 nucleotides read TGCGCCAGCAGCTTGTGGGACAGGGGTACCGAGCAGTACTTC. It specifies CASSLWDRGTEQYF.

The chain has TRBV6-5 and TRBJ2-5, with 7 bases matching TRBD2. CDR1 MNHEY and CDR2 SVGAGI come from the germline V gene. This CDR3 region has 15 residues. Trimming took 0 bases from V and 2 from J; bases not matched to a gene: 3. Written as DNA, the CDR3 is TGTGCCAGCAGTTACTCCGGGACTACGCAAGAGACCCAGTACTTC. Its protein product is CASSYSGTTQETQYF.

The chain joins TRBV5-1 to TRBJ2-7; weak D call: TRBD2 (7 bases). Germline V CDR1 and CDR2: SGHRS, YFSETQ. This CDR3 contains 11 residues. V was cut by 8 bases and J by 7 bases, with 13 bases left in between. The CDR3 sequence: CARSEGGEQYF. Written as DNA, the CDR3 is TGCGCCAGAAGCGAGGGGGGGGAGCAGTACTTC. Drawing the rest from reference TRBV5-1 and TRBJ2-7, the complete variable domain is KAGVTQTPRYLIKTRGQQVTLSCSPISGHRSVSWYQQTPGQGLQFLFEYFSETQRNKGNFPGRFSGRQFSNSRSEMNVSTLELGDSALYLCARSEGGEQYFGPGTRLTVT.

This chain links TRBV2 with TRBJ1-2; 7 bases agree with TRBD1. Germline CDR1 and CDR2: SNHLY and FYNNEI. This CDR3 comprises 14 residues. With V trimmed by 3 bases and J by 1 base, 2 bases remained unmatched. The DNA of the CDR3 is TGTGCCAGCAGTGATGGGGACAGTAACTATGGCTACACCTTC. It is translated as CASSDGDSNYGYTF.

The chain links TRBV18 to TRBJ1-1; TRBD1 is a possible D gene (6 bases). This CDR3 has 14 amino acids. The V gene lost 4 bases and the J gene lost 4 bases, with 13 bases spanning the gap. Germline CDR1 reads KGHSH; CDR2 reads LQKENI. The CDR3: CASSLTQGATEAFF. The CDR3 DNA reads TGTGCCAGCTCACTAACACAGGGTGCCACTGAAGCTTTCTTT.

The chain carries TRBV6-5 and TRBJ2-2, with a tentative D call TRBD1 (6 bases). Germline CDR1 is MNHEY and CDR2 is SVGAGI. The CDR3 is 13 residues long. V dropped 5 bases and J dropped 7 bases, with 11 bases sitting between them. Here the CDR3 reads CASSTRGNGELFF. CDR3 nucleotides: TGTGCCAGCAGTACAAGGGGGAACGGGGAGCTGTTTTTT.

The rearrangement uses TRBV7-9 and TRBJ2-5, with a weak D call TRBD2 (6 bases). The CDR3 is 15 amino acids. CDR1 and CDR2 from the germline V gene are SEHNR and FQNEAQ (reference sequence). The V end lost 3 bases, the J end lost 3 bases, and 14 bases lay between the germline ends. CDR3: CASSFVGGYKETQYF. The DNA of the CDR3 is TGTGCCAGCAGCTTCGTCGGGGGTTACAAAGAGACCCAGTACTTC. Full variable domain (outside the CDR3, taken from reference TRBV7-9 and TRBJ2-5): DTGVSQNPRHKITKRGQNVTFRCDPISEHNRLYWYRQTLGQGPEFLTYFQNEAQLEKSRLLSDRFSAERPKGSFSTLEIQRTEQGDSAMYLCASSFVGGYKETQYFGPGTRLLVL.

The genes are TRBV7-2 and TRBJ2-1; TRBD2 aligns across 13 bases. V was pared by 7 bases and J by 8 bases, with 5 bases of the junction left unmatched. This CDR3 is built from 14 residues. Germline CDR1 reads SGHTA; CDR2 reads FQGNSA. In DNA form, the CDR3 reads TGTGCCAGCATAACTAGCGGGGGGGCCTATGAGCAGTTCTTC. Translated, it gives CASITSGGAYEQFF.

This chain joins TRBV4-1 and TRBJ2-1; a possible D gene is TRBD2 (6 bases). V was shortened by 0 bases and J by 2 bases, with 11 bases between the two germline ends. CDR3 length: 16 residues. The germline V gene has CDR1 MGHRA and CDR2 YSYEKL. The CDR3 coding sequence is TGCGCCAGCAGCCAAGATTACGGGAGCCCCTACAATGAGCAGTTCTTC. Protein: CASSQDYGSPYNEQFF.

The V and J genes are TRBV5-1 and TRBJ1-2; D unclear. V was cut by 1 base and J by 7 bases, with 11 bases left in between. Per germline, CDR1 SGHRS and CDR2 YFSETQ. CDR3 length: 13 residues. The DNA for the CDR3 is TGCGCCAGCAGCTTGTTCGCCCAGGTTGGCTACACCTTC. It codes for CASSLFAQVGYTF.

This chain connects TRBV5-1 to TRBJ2-3, with 12 bases matching TRBD2. The J segment lost 1 base and the V segment lost 6 bases, leaving 3 bases of the junction unmatched. CDR1 is SGHRS and CDR2 is YFSETQ in the germline V gene. CDR3 size: 15 residues. CDR3 region: CASTASGGGTDTQYF. In DNA, the CDR3 is TGCGCCAGCACCGCTAGCGGGGGGGGCACAGATACGCAGTATTTT.

The chain carries TRBV7-2 and TRBJ2-7, with 9 bases identical to TRBD1. In germline, CDR1 is SGHTA, CDR2 FQGNSA. With 5 bases clipped from V and 9 bases from J, the junction kept 14 bases outside the gene matches. The CDR3 covers 15 residues. The CDR3 loop is CASSRDREYYEWQYF. The CDR3 DNA reads as TGTGCCAGCAGCAGGGACAGGGAATACTACGAGTGGCAGTACTTC.

V is TRBV11-2 and J is TRBJ1-2; TRBD1 might be the D (6 bases). The germline CDR1 and CDR2 sequences are SGHAT and FQNNGV. The CDR3 spans 14 residues. V lost 6 bases to trimming and J lost 6 bases, with 17 bases between them. The CDR3 reads CASSTWLGGHGYTF. Here the CDR3 DNA reads TGTGCCAGCAGTACGTGGTTAGGGGGTCATGGCTACACCTTC.

The rearrangement uses TRBV30 and TRBJ1-2, with a tentative D call TRBD1 (6 bases). The V and J ends lost 3 bases and 4 bases respectively, with 12 bases between them. Germline V CDR1 and CDR2: GTSNPN, SVGIG (reference sequence). The CDR3 extends over 13 amino acids. As DNA, the CDR3 is TGTGCCTGGAGCCAAACAGGGATCTATGGCTACACCTTC. Residues: CAWSQTGIYGYTF.

J is TRBJ1-5 and V is TRBV10-3; TRBD1 matches at 9 bases. This CDR3 has 14 amino acids. Unmatched junction bases numbered 3, after V lost 4 bases and J lost 5 bases. Germline CDR1 is ENHRY and CDR2 is SYGVKD. The CDR3: CAISATGGYQPQHF. CDR3 sequence (DNA): TGTGCCATCAGTGCAACAGGGGGCTATCAGCCCCAGCATTTT.

This rearrangement joins TRBV5-1 to TRBJ2-1; a weak D match, TRBD1 (5 bases). Germline loops: CDR1 SGHRS, CDR2 YFSETQ. The CDR3 spans 13 residues. V was clipped by 2 bases and J by 5 bases, with 8 bases between them. This CDR3 reads CASSFQGDNEQFF. CDR3 nucleotide sequence: TGCGCCAGCAGCTTCCAGGGTGACAATGAGCAGTTCTTC.

V gene TRBV7-3 combines with J gene TRBJ2-7, with 8 nucleotides matching TRBD1. The CDR3 loop spans 14 amino acids. The germline CDR1 and CDR2 sequences are SGHTA and FQGTGA. V dropped 5 bases and J dropped 5; count of bases not matched to a gene: 8. CDR3: CASSPGQAGNEQYF. The CDR3 coding sequence is TGTGCCAGCAGCCCGGGACAGGCGGGCAACGAGCAGTACTTC.

V and J are TRBV4-2 and TRBJ2-3; 14 nucleotides align to TRBD2. The CDR3 is 19 residues long. Germline assignment: CDR1 LGHNA and CDR2 YNFKEQ. With V trimmed by 4 bases and J by 1 base, 10 bases remained unmatched. This CDR3 reads CASSRTSTSGGARTDTQYF. In DNA form, the CDR3 reads TGTGCCAGCAGCCGAACCTCGACTAGCGGGGGGGCCCGCACAGATACGCAGTATTTT.

The J gene is TRBJ2-7, the V gene TRBV27; possible D gene TRBD1, 6 bases. Germline CDR1 is MNHEY and CDR2 is SMNVEV (reference sequence). The CDR3 spans 15 residues. V lost 2 bases and J lost 3, with 14 bases in between. The CDR3 sequence: CASSLGQRKGYEQYF. DNA of the CDR3: TGTGCCAGCAGTTTAGGACAGAGGAAAGGCTACGAGCAGTACTTC.

The J gene is TRBJ2-3, the V gene TRBV7-8, with 11 nucleotides matching TRBD1. Looked up from germline, CDR1 is SGHVS and CDR2 is FQNEAQ. Trimming at V came to 3 bases and at J to 6 bases, leaving 8 bases not matched to a gene. The CDR3 consists of 16 residues. CDR3 in amino acids: CASSFHRTGGRDTQYF. The CDR3 DNA reads as TGTGCCAGCAGCTTCCACCGGACAGGGGGCCGGGATACGCAGTATTTT. Together with reference TRBV7-8 and TRBJ2-3, the CDR3 gives the full variable domain: GAGVSQSPRYKVAKRGQDVALRCDPISGHVSLFWYQQALGQGPEFLTYFQNEAQLDKSGLPSDRFFAERPEGSVSTLKIQRTQQEDSAVYLCASSFHRTGGRDTQYFGPGTRLTVL.

The chain has TRBV4-2 and TRBJ1-1; perhaps TRBD1 as D (5 bases). Germline V CDR1 and CDR2: LGHNA, YNFKEQ. The V end was cut by 0 bases, the J end by 5 bases, with 7 bases between. CDR3 size: 13 residues. CDR3 sequence (DNA): TGTGCCAGCAGCCAAGAGGGGGGTACTGAAGCTTTCTTT. Translated: CASSQEGGTEAFF.

This chain uses TRBV9 with TRBJ1-5; the D gene is possibly TRBD1 (5 bases). CDR1 SGDLS and CDR2 YYNGEE come from the germline V gene. The CDR3 has 15 amino acids. V gave up 0 bases and J gave up 2 bases, with 9 bases separating them. CDR3 DNA: TGTGCCAGCAGCGTAGATCTAGGGGGCAATCAGCCCCAGCATTTT. It yields the protein CASSVDLGGNQPQHF.

The chain recombines TRBV7-2 with TRBJ1-2; 7 nucleotides agree with TRBD1. Germline trimming cut 4 bases from V and 6 bases from J; bases unmatched to any gene: 8. Germline V lookup: CDR1 SGHTA, CDR2 FQGNSA. This CDR3 contains 14 residues. The CDR3 protein is CASSSRQGEDGYTF. CDR3 nucleotides: TGTGCCAGCAGCTCCCGACAGGGAGAGGATGGCTACACCTTC. Variable domain in full (rest from reference TRBV7-2 and TRBJ1-2): GAGVSQSPSNKVTEKGKDVELRCDPISGHTALYWYRQSLGQGLEFLIYFQGNSAPDKSGLPSDRFSAERTGGSVSTLTIQRTQQEDSAVYLCASSSRQGEDGYTFGSGTRLTVV.

The rearrangement links TRBV6-6 to TRBJ2-1; 7 bases are a match to TRBD1. The CDR3 contains 16 residues. Germline assignment: CDR1 MNHNY and CDR2 SVGAGI (reference sequence). Germline trimming cut 7 bases from V and 2 bases from J; bases unmatched to any gene: 11. This CDR3 reads CASKPIVGTAYNEQFF. CDR3 sequence (DNA): TGTGCCAGCAAACCTATCGTGGGGACAGCCTACAATGAGCAGTTCTTC.